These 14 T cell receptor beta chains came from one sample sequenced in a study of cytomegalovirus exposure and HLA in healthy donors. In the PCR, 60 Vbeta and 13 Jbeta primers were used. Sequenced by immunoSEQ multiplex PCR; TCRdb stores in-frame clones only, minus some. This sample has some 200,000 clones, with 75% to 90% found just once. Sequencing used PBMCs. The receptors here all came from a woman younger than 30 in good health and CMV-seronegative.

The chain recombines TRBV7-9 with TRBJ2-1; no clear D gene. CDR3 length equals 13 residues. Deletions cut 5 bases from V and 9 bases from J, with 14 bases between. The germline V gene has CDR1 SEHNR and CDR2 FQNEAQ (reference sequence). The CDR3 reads CASSHAPGSEQFF. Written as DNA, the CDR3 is TGTGCCAGCAGCCACGCACCAGGATCTGAGCAGTTCTTC.

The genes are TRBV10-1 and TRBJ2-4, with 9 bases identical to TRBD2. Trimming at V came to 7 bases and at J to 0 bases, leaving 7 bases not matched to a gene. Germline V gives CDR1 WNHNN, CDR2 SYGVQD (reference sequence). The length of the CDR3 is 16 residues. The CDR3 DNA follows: TGCGCCAGCAACCCGACTAGCGGACTAGCCAAAAACATTCAGTACTTC. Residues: CASNPTSGLAKNIQYF.

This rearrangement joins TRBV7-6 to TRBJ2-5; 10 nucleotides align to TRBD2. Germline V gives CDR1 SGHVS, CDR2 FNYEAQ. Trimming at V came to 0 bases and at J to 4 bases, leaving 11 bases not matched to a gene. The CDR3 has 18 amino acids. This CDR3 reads CASSLALGKRGGRETQYF. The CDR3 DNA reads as TGTGCCAGCAGCTTAGCCCTTGGAAAGCGGGGGGGGCGAGAGACCCAGTACTTC.

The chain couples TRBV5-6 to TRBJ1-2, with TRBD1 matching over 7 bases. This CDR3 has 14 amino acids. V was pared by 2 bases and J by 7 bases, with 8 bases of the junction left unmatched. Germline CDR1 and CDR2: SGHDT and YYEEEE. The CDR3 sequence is CASSLDRQGSGYTF. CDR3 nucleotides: TGTGCCAGCAGCTTAGACCGACAGGGCTCTGGCTACACCTTC.

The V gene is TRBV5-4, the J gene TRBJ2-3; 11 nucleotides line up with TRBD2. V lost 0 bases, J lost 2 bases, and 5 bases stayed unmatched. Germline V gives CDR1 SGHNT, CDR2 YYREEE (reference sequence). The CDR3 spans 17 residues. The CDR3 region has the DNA TGTGCCAGCAGCTTGGGTCCACTAGCGGGAGCCACAGATACGCAGTATTTT. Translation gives CASSLGPLAGATDTQYF.

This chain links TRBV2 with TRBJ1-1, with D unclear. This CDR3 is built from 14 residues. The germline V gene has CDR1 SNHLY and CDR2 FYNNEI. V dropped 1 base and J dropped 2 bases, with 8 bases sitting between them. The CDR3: CASSEGGLNTEAFF. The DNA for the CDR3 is TGTGCCAGCAGTGAAGGAGGACTTAACACTGAAGCTTTCTTT.

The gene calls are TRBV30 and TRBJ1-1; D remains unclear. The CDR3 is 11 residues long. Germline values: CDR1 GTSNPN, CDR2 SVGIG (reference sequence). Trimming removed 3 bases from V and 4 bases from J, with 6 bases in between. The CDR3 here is CAWSRGTEAFF. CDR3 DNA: TGTGCCTGGAGCCGGGGCACTGAAGCTTTCTTT.

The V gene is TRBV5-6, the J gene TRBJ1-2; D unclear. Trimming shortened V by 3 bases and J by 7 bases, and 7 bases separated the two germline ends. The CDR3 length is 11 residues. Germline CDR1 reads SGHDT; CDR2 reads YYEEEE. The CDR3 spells CASSSTGGYTF. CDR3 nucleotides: TGTGCCAGCAGCTCGACGGGTGGCTACACCTTC. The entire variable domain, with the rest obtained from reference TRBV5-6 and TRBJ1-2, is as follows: DAGVTQSPTHLIKTRGQQVTLRCSPKSGHDTVSWYQQALGQGPQFIFQYYEEEERQRGNFPDRFSGHQFPNYSSELNVNALLLGDSALYLCASSSTGGYTFGSGTRLTVV.

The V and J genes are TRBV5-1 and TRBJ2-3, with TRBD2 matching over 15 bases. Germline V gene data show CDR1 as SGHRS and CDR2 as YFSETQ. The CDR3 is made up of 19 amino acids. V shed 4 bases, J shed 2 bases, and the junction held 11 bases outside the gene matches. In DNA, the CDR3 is TGCGCCAGCAGCGCCTATCCGGGACTAGCGGGGGGCGTCACAGATACGCAGTATTTT. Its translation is CASSAYPGLAGGVTDTQYF. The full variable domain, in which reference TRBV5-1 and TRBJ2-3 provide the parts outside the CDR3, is KAGVTQTPRYLIKTRGQQVTLSCSPISGHRSVSWYQQTPGQGLQFLFEYFSETQRNKGNFPGRFSGRQFSNSRSEMNVSTLELGDSALYLCASSAYPGLAGGVTDTQYFGPGTRLTVL.

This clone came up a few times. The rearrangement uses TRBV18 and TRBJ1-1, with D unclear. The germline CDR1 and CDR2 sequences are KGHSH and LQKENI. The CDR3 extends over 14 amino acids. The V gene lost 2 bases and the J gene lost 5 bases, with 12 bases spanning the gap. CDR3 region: CASSPAWAPTEAFF. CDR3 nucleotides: TGTGCCAGCTCACCAGCGTGGGCGCCGACTGAAGCTTTCTTT.

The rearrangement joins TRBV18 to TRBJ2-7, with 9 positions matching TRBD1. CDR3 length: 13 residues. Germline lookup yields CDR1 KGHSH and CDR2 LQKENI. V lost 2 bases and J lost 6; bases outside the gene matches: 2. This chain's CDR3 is CASSPGTGFEQYF. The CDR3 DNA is TGTGCCAGCTCACCAGGGACAGGGTTCGAGCAGTACTTC.

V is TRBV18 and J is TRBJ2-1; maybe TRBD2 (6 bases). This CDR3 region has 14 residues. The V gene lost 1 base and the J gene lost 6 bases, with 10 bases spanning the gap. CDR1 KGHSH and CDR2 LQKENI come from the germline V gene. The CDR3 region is CASSPRAGPNEQFF. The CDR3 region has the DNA TGTGCCAGCTCACCACGGGCGGGACCCAATGAGCAGTTCTTC.

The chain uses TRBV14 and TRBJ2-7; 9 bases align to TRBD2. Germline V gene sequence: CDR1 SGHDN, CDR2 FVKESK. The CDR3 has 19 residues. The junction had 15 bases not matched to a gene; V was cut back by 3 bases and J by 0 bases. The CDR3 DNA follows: TGTGCCAGCAGCCATCCCACCCGGGCTAGCGGGGCAATCTCCTACGAGCAGTACTTC. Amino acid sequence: CASSHPTRASGAISYEQYF. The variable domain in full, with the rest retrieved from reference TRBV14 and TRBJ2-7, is EAGVTQFPSHSVIEKGQTVTLRCDPISGHDNLYWYRRVMGKEIKFLLHFVKESKQDESGMPNNRFLAERTGGTYSTLKVQPAELEDSGVYFCASSHPTRASGAISYEQYFGPGTRLTVT.

The CDR3 DNA sequence: TGCGCCAGCAGCCAAGACAGGGTTGGCACTGAAGCTTTCTTT. It specifies CASSQDRVGTEAFF. The V call is TRBV4-3, the J call TRBJ1-1, with D perhaps TRBD1 (5 bases). This CDR3 has 14 residues. Deletions cut 0 bases from V and 4 bases from J, with 9 bases between. CDR1 LGHNA and CDR2 YSLEER come from the germline V gene.